The 14 T cell receptor beta chains in this list originate from one sample, sequenced in a study of identical twins. TCRdb re-analysed the 5' RACE reads in MiXCR, keeping a single row per CDR3 protein. The sample holds around 680,000 distinct CDR3 sequences; more than 6.5% are singletons and the top ten take 0.98%. A further study also used this sample, focusing on yellow fever vaccine responses in identical twins.

Sequencing input: PBMCs. The receptors originated from a woman under 30 in good health.

The gene calls are TRBV7-8 and TRBJ2-7, with no clear D. This CDR3 comprises 14 residues. V dropped 7 bases and J dropped 2 bases, with 15 bases sitting between them. Germline-derived CDR1 and CDR2 are SGHVS and FQNEAQ. The CDR3 sequence: CASKSKAQTYEQYF. The CDR3 bases are TGTGCCAGCAAATCAAAGGCGCAAACCTACGAGCAGTACTTC.

This clonotype came up a few times. The chain links TRBV7-8 to TRBJ2-1; 9 nucleotides agree with TRBD1. Germline V gene lookup returns CDR1 SGHVS and CDR2 FQNEAQ. This CDR3 contains 18 residues. With 3 bases clipped from V and 7 bases from J, the junction kept 16 bases outside the gene matches. In DNA, the CDR3 is TGTGCCAGCAGCTTTGTCCTCAGGACAGGGGTAAAGATTAATGAGCAGTTCTTC. Translating gives CASSFVLRTGVKINEQFF.

In its sample, this clonotype was seen a few times. The rearrangement uses TRBV20-1 and TRBJ2-7; D could derive from TRBD1 or TRBD2 (5 bases each). This CDR3 is 14 amino acids long. Trimming pared 3 bases from V and 7 bases from J, leaving 19 bases between. Germline values: CDR1 DFQATT, CDR2 SNEGSKA (reference sequence). CDR3 amino acids: CSASAGTGLREQYF. In nucleotides, the CDR3 is TGCAGTGCTAGCGCTGGGACGGGCCTGCGGGAGCAGTACTTC.

This clonotype was seen a handful of times. V is TRBV2 and J is TRBJ2-7, with 9 bases lining up with TRBD1. Germline-derived CDR1 and CDR2 are SNHLY and FYNNEI. There are 15 residues in the CDR3. The V gene end was trimmed by 4 bases and the J gene end by 3 bases; junction bases not matched to a gene: 7. This CDR3 reads CASSGTDRGDYEQYF. The DNA of the CDR3 is TGTGCCAGCAGTGGAACCGACAGGGGGGACTACGAGCAGTACTTC.

J is TRBJ1-5 and V is TRBV6-2 or TRBV6-3, with D unclear. The CDR3 loop spans 16 amino acids. Germline V gene lookup returns CDR1 MNHEY and CDR2 SVGEGT. V lost 5 bases and J lost 1, with 15 bases in between. This chain's CDR3 is CASSRPRRASNQPQHF. CDR3 DNA: TGTGCCAGCAGTAGACCCCGGCGGGCGAGCAATCAGCCCCAGCATTTT.

This clonotype has only a few counts. The chain couples TRBV24-1 to TRBJ1-5, with a possible D match to TRBD1 (5 bases). V was pared by 9 bases and J by 6 bases, with 11 bases between. The germline V gene has CDR1 KGHDR and CDR2 SFDVKD. This CDR3 is 12 amino acids long. CDR3 residues: CATSFGGQPQHF. The DNA of the CDR3 is TGTGCCACCTCTTTTGGGGGTCAGCCCCAGCATTTT.

This clonotype was picked up a small number of times. The rearrangement joins TRBV11-2 to TRBJ2-5; 13 bases align to TRBD2. V lost 4 bases, J lost 3 bases, and 2 bases stayed unmatched. In germline, CDR1 is SGHAT, CDR2 FQNNGV. CDR3 length: 15 residues. CDR3: CASSWTSGGKETQYF. The CDR3 DNA sequence: TGTGCCAGCAGCTGGACTAGCGGGGGTAAAGAGACCCAGTACTTC.

This clonotype came up a few times. This chain joins TRBV6-5 and TRBJ2-4; D gene unclear. The germline V gene encodes CDR1 MNHEY and CDR2 SVGAGI. Trimming removed 5 bases from V and 5 bases from J, with 4 bases in between. The CDR3 contains 11 residues. The chain's CDR3 is CASSTENIQYF. Here the CDR3 DNA reads TGTGCCAGCAGTACCGAAAACATTCAGTACTTC.

The rearrangement uses TRBV11-2 and TRBJ2-3; D uncertain. V lost 2 bases to trimming and J lost 2 bases, with 11 bases between them. The CDR3 runs to 15 residues. The V gene's germline CDR1 is SGHAT and CDR2 FQNNGV. The CDR3 protein is CASSLILQNTDTQYF. The CDR3 coding sequence is TGTGCCAGCAGCTTAATTCTTCAGAACACAGATACGCAGTATTTT.

The chain carries TRBV7-9 and TRBJ1-1; D is possibly TRBD1 (6 bases). Per germline, CDR1 SEHNR and CDR2 FQNEAQ (reference sequence). This CDR3 spans 17 amino acids. Trimming took 0 bases from V and 0 from J, leaving 14 bases between them. The CDR3 sequence: CASSLAVGRQVNTEAFF. The DNA of the CDR3 is TGTGCCAGCAGCTTAGCGGTGGGTCGACAGGTGAACACTGAAGCTTTCTTT.

This clonotype has ten or more counts. The CDR3 reads CASSPWDRSYEQYF. CDR3 DNA: TGTGCCAGCAGTCCCTGGGATAGGTCCTACGAGCAGTACTTC. V gene TRBV12-3 or TRBV12-4 combines with J gene TRBJ2-7; D remains unclear. V was pared by 5 bases and J by 1 base, with 12 bases between. The CDR3 runs 14 residues.

This clonotype was seen only a few times. The chain employs TRBV20-1 and TRBJ2-3; 7 bases are a match to TRBD1. The CDR3 extends over 13 amino acids. Germline lookup yields CDR1 DFQATT and CDR2 SNEGSKA (reference sequence). V lost 6 bases, J lost 3 bases, and 6 bases stayed unmatched. The CDR3 loop reads CSAADRATDTQYF. DNA of the CDR3: TGCAGTGCCGCAGACAGGGCAACAGATACGCAGTATTTT.

The table lists this clonotype with a few counts. The chain employs TRBV14 and TRBJ2-7; the D call may be TRBD1 or TRBD2 (6 bases each). Between the trimmed V and J ends, which lost 4 bases and 1 base, there was a span of 20 bases. The V gene's germline CDR1 is SGHDN and CDR2 FVKESK. The CDR3 is made up of 17 amino acids. Here the CDR3 DNA reads TGTGCCAGCAGCCCCCTTGGGGGCGGGATCCCTTCCTACGAGCAGTACTTC. Translated, it gives CASSPLGGGIPSYEQYF.

Many counts were recorded for this clonotype. V usage is TRBV5-1 and J usage is TRBJ2-1; a possible D gene is TRBD1 (6 bases). The germline gives CDR1 SGHRS, CDR2 YFSETQ. This CDR3 is built from 16 residues. Trimming left V 0 bases short and J 0 bases short, with 10 bases between. The CDR3 DNA reads TGCGCCAGCAGCTTGGGGGGGCAGAACTCCTACAATGAGCAGTTCTTC. Residues: CASSLGGQNSYNEQFF.